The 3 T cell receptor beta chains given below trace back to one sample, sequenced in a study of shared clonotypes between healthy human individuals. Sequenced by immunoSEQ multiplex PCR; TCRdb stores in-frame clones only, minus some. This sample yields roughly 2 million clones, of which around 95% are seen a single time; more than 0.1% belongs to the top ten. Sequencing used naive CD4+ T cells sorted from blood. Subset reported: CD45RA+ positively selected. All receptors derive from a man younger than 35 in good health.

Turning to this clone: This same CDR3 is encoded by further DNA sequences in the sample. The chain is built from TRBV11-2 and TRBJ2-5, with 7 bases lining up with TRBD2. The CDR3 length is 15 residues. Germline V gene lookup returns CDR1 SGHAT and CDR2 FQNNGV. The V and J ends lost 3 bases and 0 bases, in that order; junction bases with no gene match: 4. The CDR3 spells CASSFRGGDQETQYF. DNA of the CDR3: TGTGCCAGCAGCTTCCGCGGGGGAGACCAAGAGACCCAGTACTTC.

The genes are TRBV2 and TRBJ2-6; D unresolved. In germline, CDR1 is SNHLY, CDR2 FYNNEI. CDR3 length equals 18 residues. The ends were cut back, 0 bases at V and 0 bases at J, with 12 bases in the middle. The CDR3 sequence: CASSEAPGKSSGANVLTF. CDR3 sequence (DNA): TGTGCCAGCAGTGAAGCGCCAGGCAAAAGCTCTGGGGCCAACGTCCTGACTTTC.

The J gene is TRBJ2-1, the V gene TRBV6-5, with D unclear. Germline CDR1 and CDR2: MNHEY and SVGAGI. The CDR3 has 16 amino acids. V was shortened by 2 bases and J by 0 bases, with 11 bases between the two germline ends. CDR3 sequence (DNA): TGTGCCAGCAGTTACGACCGGCAGCTCTCCTACAATGAGCAGTTCTTC. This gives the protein CASSYDRQLSYNEQFF.